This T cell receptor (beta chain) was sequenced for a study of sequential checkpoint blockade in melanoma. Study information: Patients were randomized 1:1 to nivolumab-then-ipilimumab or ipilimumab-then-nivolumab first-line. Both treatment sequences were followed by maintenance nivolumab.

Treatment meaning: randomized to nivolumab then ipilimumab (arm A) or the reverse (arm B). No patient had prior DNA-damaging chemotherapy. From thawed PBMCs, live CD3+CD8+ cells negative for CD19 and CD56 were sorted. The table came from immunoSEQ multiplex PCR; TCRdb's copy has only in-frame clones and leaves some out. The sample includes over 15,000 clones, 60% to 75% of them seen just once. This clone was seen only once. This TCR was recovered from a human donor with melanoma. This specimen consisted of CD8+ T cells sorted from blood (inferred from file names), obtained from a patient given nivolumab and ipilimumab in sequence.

DNA of the CDR3: TGTGCCAGCAGTTACTCGGGCGGGAGCTCCTACAATGAGCAGTTCTTC. Residues: CASSYSGGSSYNEQFF. V gene TRBV6-5 combines with J gene TRBJ2-1, with 7 bases fitting TRBD2. Germline CDR1 is MNHEY and CDR2 is SVGAGI. CDR3 length equals 16 residues. V was clipped by 0 bases and J by 0 bases; unmatched bases: 2.